This T cell receptor (beta chain) was profiled in a study of blood T cell repertoires in COVID-19 (dated by TCRdb to about 2020). Broadly, across the study: The collaborator samples originated in the United States, Italy and Spain and spanned the acute and convalescent phases of COVID-19. The repertoires were released in a freely available public database intended as a resource for research on the immune response to SARS-CoV-2. Subjects who had been exposed to COVID-19, were actively infected with it, or had recovered from it provided the deeply sampled blood TCRbeta repertoires that made up the dataset. The prospective study material was composed of cDNA or gDNA derived from T cells, B-cell-depleted T cells, or PBMCs. Where HLA class I and class II types were available, the types were taken from metadata supplied by the sample provider, not from assay-based typing. Nearly every sample came with metadata listing a de-identified subject ID, COVID-19 status, age in years and sex. The samples were drawn from the first 160 participants of the ongoing ImmuneRACE study and from under 1,500 subjects provided by 6 global collaborators.

TCRbeta CDR3 regions were amplified from genomic DNA by means of the immunoSEQ Assay, a bias-controlled multiplex PCR. On the authors' methods: Within the assay, amplification of reference gene primers was used to estimate how many nucleated cells each sample contained. Sequence reads were collapsed and filtered to measure the absolute abundance of every unique TCRbeta CDR3 rearrangement. Productive Simpson clonality was computed per sample as the square root of Simpson's diversity index over productive rearrangements. The table was pulled from immuneACCESS by TCRdb, which kept in-frame rearrangements only. Such tables lose some clones; where checked, under half of the loss comes from unresolved V genes, and the rest has no known cause. Clonal size and the V and J genes are those of that table, whereas D and trimming came from the DNA. The sample table holds 250,000 or so clones, of which roughly 86% were seen once. The ten largest clonotypes hold approximately 2.4% of the sample.

What the work shows at the level of the full study, not this receptor alone: The quantity of clinical and demographic metadata differed by source and by participant and was supplied without curation.

Note on this clone: Its antigen specificity is not known. Nothing much larger sits one base from this clone, and base qualities are not available.

Participants in the prospective study were enrolled through a virtual design, were aged roughly 18 to 90 years, and lived in roughly 25 United States geographic areas. In the prospective study, participants were assigned to cohorts based on the clinical history participants reported in a screening survey and a study questionnaire. Each participant in the prospective study had whole blood, serum and a nasopharyngeal or oropharyngeal swab collected by mobile phlebotomists. Participants in the prospective study had the option to provide additional blood draws and questionnaires over a roughly two-month period. Before DNA extraction, prospective study blood samples were shipped either frozen or at room temperature. CDR1 and CDR2 (MDHEN, SYDVKM) derive from the germline V gene. The CDR3, from cysteine to phenylalanine, totals 15 residues. CDR3 DNA is the only sequence kept; it has 45 bases, read in frame from the first base. The V end loses 5 bases and the J end loses 9 bases, and a stretch of 17 bases separates them.

This TCR was recovered from a woman aged 25 to 39 with acute COVID-19. The chain is made from TRBV28 and TRBJ2-6; TRBD1 is possibly the D segment (5 matching bases). Sequenced input: PBMCs or T cells enriched from blood (not recorded which). The nucleotide sequence is TGTGCCAGCAGTCACCTTAGGTCAGGGATCAACGTCCTGACTTTC. Its protein product is CASSHLRSGINVLTF.